These 22 T cell receptor beta chains came from one sample sequenced in a study of T cell responses to AZD1222 COVID-19 vaccine. Assay: immunoSEQ multiplex PCR; the TCRdb copy retains only in-frame clones and omits some. The sample includes around 99,000 clones, around 90% seen only once; the top ten take approximately 5.5%. The specimen was peripheral blood, collected on day 0 of AZD1222 vaccination. These receptors were collected from an adult in good health.

The chain is built from TRBV11-2 and TRBJ2-1; no clear D. The V gene's germline CDR1 is SGHAT and CDR2 FQNNGV. The V gene lost 1 base and the J gene lost 6 bases, with 13 bases spanning the gap. This CDR3 region has 15 residues. The CDR3 here is CASSLGLDSRNEQFF. The CDR3 coding sequence is TGTGCCAGCAGCTTAGGTCTAGATAGCCGCAATGAGCAGTTCTTC.

The chain couples TRBV6-5 to TRBJ1-4; D is undetermined. The germline gives CDR1 MNHEY, CDR2 SVGAGI. Trimming removed 0 bases from V and 8 bases from J, with 13 bases in between. The CDR3 runs to 15 residues. CDR3 amino acids: CASSYSIRSQEKLFF. CDR3 in DNA: TGTGCCAGCAGTTACTCGATCCGTTCTCAGGAAAAACTGTTTTTT.

This clone has just a few counts. The chain carries TRBV6-5 and TRBJ1-3; D is ambiguous. Germline CDR1 is MNHEY and CDR2 is SVGAGI. V dropped 0 bases and J dropped 0 bases, with 9 bases sitting between them. This CDR3 is built from 16 residues. CDR3 in amino acids: CASSYSDPTSGNTIYF. The CDR3 region has the DNA TGTGCCAGCAGTTACTCGGACCCTACCTCTGGAAACACCATATATTTT.

CDR3 in amino acids: CASSHTGAWETQYF. The CDR3 nucleotides are TGTGCCAGCAGCCACACGGGGGCCTGGGAGACCCAGTACTTC. This chain uses TRBV28 with TRBJ2-5; D is possibly TRBD1 or TRBD2 (6 bases each). Trimming removed 6 bases from V and 5 bases from J, with 16 bases in between. In germline, CDR1 is MDHEN, CDR2 SYDVKM. The CDR3 is 14 residues long. Filled out from reference TRBV28 and TRBJ2-5, the complete variable domain reads DVKVTQSSRYLVKRTGEKVFLECVQDMDHENMFWYRQDPGLGLRLIYFSYDVKMKEKGDIPEGYSVSREKKERFSLILESASTNQTSMYLCASSHTGAWETQYFGPGTRLLVL.

The chain recombines TRBV10-2 with TRBJ2-4, with 10 bases that match TRBD2. CDR3 length: 17 amino acids. CDR1 WSHSY and CDR2 SAAADI come from the germline V gene. With 3 bases clipped from V and 2 bases from J, the junction kept 7 bases outside the gene matches. The CDR3 DNA is TGCGCCAGCAGTGATAAGCGGGGGGGCCTTTCCAAAAACATTCAGTACTTC. Encoded protein: CASSDKRGGLSKNIQYF.

This chain connects TRBV4-3 to TRBJ2-2; TRBD1 or TRBD2 may be the D gene (5 bases each). Germline CDR1 LGHNA, CDR2 YSLEER. V shed 3 bases and J shed 0 bases, with 14 bases lying between them. CDR3 length equals 17 residues. The CDR3 DNA reads TGCGCCAGCAGCCACGAGGGGACGGATTCGAACACCGGGGAGCTGTTTTTT. Its protein product is CASSHEGTDSNTGELFF.

This chain joins TRBV5-1 and TRBJ2-5; 8 bases are a match to TRBD2. V shed 8 bases and J 5 bases; nucleotides not matched to a gene: 5. The CDR3 covers 12 residues. Per the germline V gene, CDR1 is SGHRS and CDR2 is YFSETQ. The CDR3 loop is CASGLALETQYF. Written as DNA, the CDR3 is TGCGCCAGTGGACTAGCTCTTGAGACCCAGTACTTC.

The rearrangement joins TRBV28 to TRBJ1-1; TRBD1 might be the D (6 bases). V gave up 7 bases and J gave up 5 bases, with 11 bases separating them. Germline values: CDR1 MDHEN, CDR2 SYDVKM. The CDR3 length is 12 residues. The CDR3 bases are TGTGCCAGCAAGGCGCAGGGGACTGAAGCTTTCTTT. Translation: CASKAQGTEAFF.

The chain employs TRBV5-1 and TRBJ1-4; D gene ambiguous. This CDR3 spans 14 amino acids. Germline lookup yields CDR1 SGHRS and CDR2 YFSETQ. Trimming took off 4 bases at V and 0 bases at J, with 7 bases between the two ends. The CDR3 DNA follows: TGCGCCAGCAGCCCCGCAGCAACTAATGAAAAACTGTTTTTT. It encodes CASSPAATNEKLFF.

The rearrangement links TRBV14 to TRBJ2-5; TRBD1 matches at 7 bases. The CDR3 runs to 13 residues. Germline lookup yields CDR1 SGHDN and CDR2 FVKESK. Trimming cost V 5 bases and J 5 bases; bases outside gene matches: 5. CDR3 in DNA: TGTGCCAGCAGCGAAGGGGGCGGGGAGACCCAGTACTTC. Translation gives CASSEGGGETQYF.

As DNA, the CDR3 is TGTGCCAGCAGCCCCCTAGACAGGGGAAACACCATATATTTT. It is translated as CASSPLDRGNTIYF. The chain has TRBV11-2 and TRBJ1-3, with TRBD1 as a possible D gene (6 bases). CDR1 is SGHAT and CDR2 is FQNNGV in the germline V gene. V lost 5 bases to trimming and J lost 4 bases, with 12 bases between them. The CDR3 covers 14 residues.

The chain couples TRBV9 to TRBJ1-2, with D possibly TRBD1 on 5 matching bases. Germline V CDR1 and CDR2: SGDLS, YYNGEE. The V end was cut by 4 bases, the J end by 0 bases, with 16 bases between. The length of the CDR3 is 16 residues. The CDR3 region has the DNA TGTGCCAGCAGCAAACAAACGGGACTTTCTAACTATGGCTACACCTTC. Amino acid sequence: CASSKQTGLSNYGYTF.

The V call is TRBV5-1, the J call TRBJ2-1; TRBD2 agrees at 7 bases. The junction had 13 bases not matched to a gene; V was cut back by 1 base and J by 9 bases. Germline V gene data show CDR1 as SGHRS and CDR2 as YFSETQ. This CDR3 contains 16 residues. The DNA for the CDR3 is TGCGCCAGCAGCTTGTTCCCCGGTAGCGGGTACGGTGAGCAGTTCTTC. It yields the protein CASSLFPGSGYGEQFF.

The chain recombines TRBV4-1 with TRBJ1-1; D perhaps matches TRBD1 (6 bases). Germline V gives CDR1 MGHRA, CDR2 YSYEKL. V lost 0 bases and J 0 bases, leaving 11 bases between the germline ends. The CDR3 has 16 residues. The CDR3 reads CASSQDYPGVNTEAFF. For the CDR3, the DNA is TGCGCCAGCAGCCAAGATTATCCAGGGGTGAACACTGAAGCTTTCTTT.

The chain employs TRBV6-5 and TRBJ2-1, with a weak D call TRBD1 (6 bases). This CDR3 has 14 amino acids. CDR1 and CDR2 from the germline V gene are MNHEY and SVGAGI. Trimming left V 0 bases short and J 5 bases short, with 8 bases between. In nucleotides, the CDR3 is TGTGCCAGCAGTTACTCGCCAGGGGACAATGAGCAGTTCTTC. This sequence encodes CASSYSPGDNEQFF.

CDR3 nucleotide sequence: TGTGCCAGCTCACCTCCCAATAAGGGCGAGCAGTACTTC. It encodes CASSPPNKGEQYF. The rearrangement joins TRBV18 to TRBJ2-7; no clear D. The germline V gene encodes CDR1 KGHSH and CDR2 LQKENI. Trimming took off 3 bases at V and 6 bases at J, with 12 bases between the two ends. The CDR3 extends over 13 amino acids.

In this sample, this clone turned up once. This chain connects TRBV7-2 to TRBJ2-1, with 8 positions matching TRBD2. The CDR3 is made up of 15 amino acids. The germline V gene has CDR1 SGHTA and CDR2 FQGNSA. J gave up 7 bases and V 1 base, and 6 bases lay outside the gene matches. As DNA, the CDR3 is TGTGCCAGCAGCTTAGATCCAGCGGGAGTGAATGAGCAGTTCTTC. This encodes CASSLDPAGVNEQFF. The variable domain in full, with the rest retrieved from reference TRBV7-2 and TRBJ2-1, is GAGVSQSPSNKVTEKGKDVELRCDPISGHTALYWYRQSLGQGLEFLIYFQGNSAPDKSGLPSDRFSAERTGGSVSTLTIQRTQQEDSAVYLCASSLDPAGVNEQFFGPGTRLTVL.

The chain links TRBV23-1 to TRBJ1-2; D gene unclear. TRBV23-1 is designated an ORF whose function remains uncertain. The CDR3 is 17 residues long. Trimming cost V 4 bases and J 0 bases, with 18 bases left between them. In nucleotides, the CDR3 is TGCGCCAGCAGTCTCCCTTCCCCGGAAGAGTCTAACTATGGCTACACCTTC. Translation gives CASSLPSPEESNYGYTF.

The chain joins TRBV5-1 to TRBJ1-1; D unclear. Germline CDR1 and CDR2: SGHRS and YFSETQ. With 1 base removed from V and 4 bases from J, the gap between germline ends came to 8 bases. This CDR3 contains 13 residues. As DNA, the CDR3 is TGCGCCAGCAGCTTGCCGGGTCTCACTGAAGCTTTCTTT. This gives the protein CASSLPGLTEAFF.

This rearrangement joins TRBV19 to TRBJ1-1; D is possibly TRBD1 (6 bases). This CDR3 region has 16 residues. Trimming left V 7 bases short and J 0 bases short, with 18 bases between. Per the germline V gene, CDR1 is LNHDA and CDR2 is SQIVND (reference sequence). In nucleotides, the CDR3 is TGTGCCAGTAACACTGTGGGGGCAGACATGAACACTGAAGCTTTCTTT. As protein: CASNTVGADMNTEAFF.

V is TRBV28 and J is TRBJ2-5; possible D gene TRBD1, 5 bases. The CDR3 extends over 17 amino acids. Germline V CDR1 and CDR2: MDHEN, SYDVKM. Trimming removed 8 bases at V and 2 bases at J, with 24 bases between. In nucleotides, the CDR3 is TGTGCCAGCCGAACCATCAATATAGGGGTGGGGCAAGAGACCCAGTACTTC. As protein: CASRTINIGVGQETQYF.

This clone was detected only a few times. The DNA for the CDR3 is TGCGCCAGCAGGGGCAGTGGGCAAGAGACCCAGTACTTC. It specifies CASRGSGQETQYF. The chain carries TRBV5-1 and TRBJ2-5; no definite D call. The CDR3 runs to 13 residues. Trimming removed 5 bases from V and 2 bases from J, with 10 bases in between. Germline CDR1 and CDR2: SGHRS and YFSETQ.